In this sample, the clone carrying this TCR beta chain turned up a few times. Source study methods: Reference gene primer amplification gave estimated nucleated cell counts. Profiling relied on immunoSEQ multiplex PCR, and the TCRdb table lists in-frame clones only, not all of them. The D gene and trimming were derived from the DNA, and the V and J assignments and clone size from that table. The sample yields 300,000 to 450,000 clones, less than 85% seen once. This sample is part of a study of blood T cell repertoires in COVID-19. Whole-study context: Sites in the United States, Italy and Spain provided acute and convalescent COVID-19 samples. T cells, B-cell-depleted T cells, or PBMCs supplied cDNA or gDNA.

This CDR3 contains 15 residues. The trim removed 4 bases at V and 6 bases at J, leaving 7 bases unmatched. Germline V gene sequence: CDR1 MGHRA, CDR2 YSYEKL. The source is a woman in her late teens or twenties with acute or convalescent COVID-19. The sequenced sample was peripheral blood. This rearrangement joins TRBV4-1 to TRBJ1-5; 9 bases map to TRBD1. The CDR3 DNA reads as TGCGCCAGCAGCCGAAACAGGGGGCAAGGTCAGCCCCAGCATTTT. Translating it yields CASSRNRGQGQPQHF.